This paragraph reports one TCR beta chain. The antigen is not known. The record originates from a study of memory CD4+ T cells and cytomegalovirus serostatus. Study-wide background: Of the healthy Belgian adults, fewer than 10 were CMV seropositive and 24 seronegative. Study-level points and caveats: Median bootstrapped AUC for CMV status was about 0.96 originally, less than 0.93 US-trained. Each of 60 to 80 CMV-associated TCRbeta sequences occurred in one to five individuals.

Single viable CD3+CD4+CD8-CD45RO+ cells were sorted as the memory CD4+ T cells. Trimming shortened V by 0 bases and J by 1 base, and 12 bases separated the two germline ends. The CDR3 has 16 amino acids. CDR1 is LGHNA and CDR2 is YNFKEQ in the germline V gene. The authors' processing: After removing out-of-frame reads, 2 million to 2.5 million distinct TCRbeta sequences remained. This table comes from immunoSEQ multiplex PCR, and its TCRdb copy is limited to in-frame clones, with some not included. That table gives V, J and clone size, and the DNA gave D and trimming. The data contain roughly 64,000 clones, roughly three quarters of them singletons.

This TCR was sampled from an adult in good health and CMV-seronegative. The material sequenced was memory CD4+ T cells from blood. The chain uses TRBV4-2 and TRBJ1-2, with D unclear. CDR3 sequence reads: CASSQDRNTINYGYTF. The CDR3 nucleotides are TGTGCCAGCAGCCAAGATAGGAACACGATTAACTATGGCTACACCTTC.